This TCR beta chain was found in a study of CD8+CD57+ T cells in acquired aplastic anemia. This clonotype showed up just a few times. Profiling that covered TCR beta VDJ and CDR3 relied on genomic DNA as its template. From the reads, TCRdb called clonotypes with MiXCR, one entry per CDR3 protein. The sample includes fewer than 250,000 distinct CDR3 sequences, around 43% of them seen just once. Germline values: CDR1 MNHNS, CDR2 SASEGT. Trimming cost V 5 bases and J 2 bases, with 10 bases left between them. There are 14 residues in the CDR3. Only patients with CD8+CD57+ cell expansion on flow cytometry were chosen for sequencing.

The specimen sequenced was sorted CD4+, CD8+, or CD8+CD57+ T cells (not recorded which) from PBMCs. The TCR originated in a human donor with aplastic anemia. J is TRBJ1-3 and V is TRBV6-1; D remains ambiguous. The CDR3 sequence: CASSSAQTGNTIYF. CDR3 sequence (DNA): TGTGCCAGCAGTAGTGCACAGACTGGAAACACCATATATTTT.